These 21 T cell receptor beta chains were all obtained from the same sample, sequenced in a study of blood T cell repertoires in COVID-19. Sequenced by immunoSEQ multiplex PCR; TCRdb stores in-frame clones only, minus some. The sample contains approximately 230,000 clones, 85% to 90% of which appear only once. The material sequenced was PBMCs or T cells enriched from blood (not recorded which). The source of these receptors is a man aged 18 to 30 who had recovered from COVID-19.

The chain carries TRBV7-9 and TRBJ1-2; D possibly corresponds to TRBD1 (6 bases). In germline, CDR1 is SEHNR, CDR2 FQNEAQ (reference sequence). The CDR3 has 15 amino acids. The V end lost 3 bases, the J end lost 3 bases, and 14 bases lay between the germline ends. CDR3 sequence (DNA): TGTGCCAGCAGCTTTCCAGGGGACGGTGACTATGGCTACACCTTC. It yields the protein CASSFPGDGDYGYTF.

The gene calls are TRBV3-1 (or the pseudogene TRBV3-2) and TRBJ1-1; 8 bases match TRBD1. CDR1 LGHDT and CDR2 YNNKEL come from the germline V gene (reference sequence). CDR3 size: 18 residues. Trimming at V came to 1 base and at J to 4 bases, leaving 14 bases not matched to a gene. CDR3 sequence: CASSQAVGQASLSTEAFF. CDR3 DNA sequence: TGTGCCAGCAGCCAAGCGGTGGGACAGGCCAGCCTAAGCACTGAAGCTTTCTTT.

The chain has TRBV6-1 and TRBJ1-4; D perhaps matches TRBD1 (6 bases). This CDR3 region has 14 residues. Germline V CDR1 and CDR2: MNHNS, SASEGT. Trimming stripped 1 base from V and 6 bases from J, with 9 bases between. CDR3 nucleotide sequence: TGTGCCAGCAGTGAAGAGTACAGGGATGAAAAACTGTTTTTT. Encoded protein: CASSEEYRDEKLFF.

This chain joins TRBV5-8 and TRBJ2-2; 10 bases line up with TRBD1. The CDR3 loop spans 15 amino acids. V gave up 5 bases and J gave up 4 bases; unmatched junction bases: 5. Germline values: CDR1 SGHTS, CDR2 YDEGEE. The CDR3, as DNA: TGTGCCAGCAGTTCCGGGACAGGGGTCACCGGGGAGCTGTTTTTT. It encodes CASSSGTGVTGELFF.

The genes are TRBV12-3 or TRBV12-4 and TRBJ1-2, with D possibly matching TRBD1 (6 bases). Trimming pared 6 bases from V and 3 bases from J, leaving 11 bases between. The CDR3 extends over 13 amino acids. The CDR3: CASSPGVDYGYTF. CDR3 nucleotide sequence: TGTGCCAGCAGCCCAGGGGTTGACTATGGCTACACCTTC.

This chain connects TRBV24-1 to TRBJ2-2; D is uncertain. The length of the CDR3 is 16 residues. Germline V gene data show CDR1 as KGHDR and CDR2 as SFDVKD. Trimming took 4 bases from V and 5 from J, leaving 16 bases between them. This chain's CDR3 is CATSDTNALLTGELFF. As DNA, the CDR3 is TGTGCCACCAGTGACACGAACGCGTTGCTGACCGGGGAGCTGTTTTTT.

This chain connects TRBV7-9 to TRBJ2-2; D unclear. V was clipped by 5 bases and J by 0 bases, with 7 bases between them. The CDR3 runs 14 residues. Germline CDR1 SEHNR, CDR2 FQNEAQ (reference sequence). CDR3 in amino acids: CASSDRANTGELFF. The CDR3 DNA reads TGTGCCAGCAGCGATCGGGCGAACACCGGGGAGCTGTTTTTT. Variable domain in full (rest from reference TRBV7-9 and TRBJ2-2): DTGVSQNPRHKITKRGQNVTFRCDPISEHNRLYWYRQTLGQGPEFLTYFQNEAQLEKSRLLSDRFSAERPKGSFSTLEIQRTEQGDSAMYLCASSDRANTGELFFGEGSRLTVL.

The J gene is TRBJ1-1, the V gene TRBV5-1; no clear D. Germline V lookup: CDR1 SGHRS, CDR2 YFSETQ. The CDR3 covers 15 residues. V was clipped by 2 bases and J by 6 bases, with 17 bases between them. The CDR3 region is CASSFSQEPPAEAFF. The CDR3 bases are TGCGCCAGCAGCTTCTCGCAGGAACCTCCGGCTGAAGCTTTCTTT.

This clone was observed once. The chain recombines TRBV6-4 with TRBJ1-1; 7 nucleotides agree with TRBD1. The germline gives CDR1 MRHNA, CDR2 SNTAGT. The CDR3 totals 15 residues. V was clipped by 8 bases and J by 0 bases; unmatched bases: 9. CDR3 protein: CASRQGTVMNTEAFF. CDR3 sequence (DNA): TGTGCCAGCCGACAGGGAACCGTTATGAACACTGAAGCTTTCTTT.

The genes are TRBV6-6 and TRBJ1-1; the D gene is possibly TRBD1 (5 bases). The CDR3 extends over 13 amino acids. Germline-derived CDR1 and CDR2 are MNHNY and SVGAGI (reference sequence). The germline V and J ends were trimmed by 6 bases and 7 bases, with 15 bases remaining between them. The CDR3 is CASSFGGIDEAFF. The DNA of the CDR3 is TGTGCCAGCAGCTTCGGGGGGATAGATGAAGCTTTCTTT.

DNA of the CDR3: TGTGCCAGCAGCGTGGCAGGGGGAGAGGGAACTGAAGCTTTCTTT. It yields the protein CASSVAGGEGTEAFF. The J gene is TRBJ1-1, the V gene TRBV9; 7 bases map to TRBD1. The CDR3 is 15 amino acids. Germline trimming cut 2 bases from V and 5 bases from J; bases unmatched to any gene: 9. Germline V gene lookup returns CDR1 SGDLS and CDR2 YYNGEE.

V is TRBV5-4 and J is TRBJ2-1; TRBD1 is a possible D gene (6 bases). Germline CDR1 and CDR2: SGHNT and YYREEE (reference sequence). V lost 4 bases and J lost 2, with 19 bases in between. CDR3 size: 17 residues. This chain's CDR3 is CASSGSRGTKTYNEQFF. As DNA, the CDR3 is TGTGCCAGCAGCGGCTCAAGGGGGACAAAAACCTACAATGAGCAGTTCTTC. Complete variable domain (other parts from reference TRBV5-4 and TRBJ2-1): ETGVTQSPTHLIKTRGQQVTLRCSSQSGHNTVSWYQQALGQGPQFIFQYYREEENGRGNFPPRFSGLQFPNYSSELNVNALELDDSALYLCASSGSRGTKTYNEQFFGPGTRLTVL.

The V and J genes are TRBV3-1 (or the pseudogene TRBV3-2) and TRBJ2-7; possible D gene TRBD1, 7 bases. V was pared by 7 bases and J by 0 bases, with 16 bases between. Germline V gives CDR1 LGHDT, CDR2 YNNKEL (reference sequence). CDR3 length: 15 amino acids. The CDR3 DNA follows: TGTGCCAGCACCGGAGGGGACAGTTACTCCTACGAGCAGTACTTC. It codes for CASTGGDSYSYEQYF.

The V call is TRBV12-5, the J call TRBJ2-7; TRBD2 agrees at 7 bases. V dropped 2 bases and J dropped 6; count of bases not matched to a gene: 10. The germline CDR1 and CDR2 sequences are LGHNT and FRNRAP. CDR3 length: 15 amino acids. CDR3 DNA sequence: TGTGCTAGTGGTTTGAGACCCGGGGGGAACCTCGAGCAGTACTTC. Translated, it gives CASGLRPGGNLEQYF.

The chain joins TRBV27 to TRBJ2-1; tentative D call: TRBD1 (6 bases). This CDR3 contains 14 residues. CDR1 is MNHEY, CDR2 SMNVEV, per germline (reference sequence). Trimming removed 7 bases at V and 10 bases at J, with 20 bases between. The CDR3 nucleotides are TGTGCCAGCAATCGAATACAGGGTACCCAGGAGCAGTTCTTC. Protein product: CASNRIQGTQEQFF.

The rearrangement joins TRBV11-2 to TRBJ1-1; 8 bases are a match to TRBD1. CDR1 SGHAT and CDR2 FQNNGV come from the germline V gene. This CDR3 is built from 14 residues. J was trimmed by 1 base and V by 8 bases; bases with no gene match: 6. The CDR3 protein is CASHAGGRNTEAFF. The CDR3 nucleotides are TGTGCCAGCCATGCAGGGGGCAGGAACACTGAAGCTTTCTTT.

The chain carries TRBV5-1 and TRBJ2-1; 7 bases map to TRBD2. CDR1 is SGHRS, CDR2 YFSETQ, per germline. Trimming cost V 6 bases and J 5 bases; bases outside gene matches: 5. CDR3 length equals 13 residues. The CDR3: CASNSGGNNEQFF. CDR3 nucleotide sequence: TGCGCCAGCAATTCGGGAGGCAACAATGAGCAGTTCTTC.

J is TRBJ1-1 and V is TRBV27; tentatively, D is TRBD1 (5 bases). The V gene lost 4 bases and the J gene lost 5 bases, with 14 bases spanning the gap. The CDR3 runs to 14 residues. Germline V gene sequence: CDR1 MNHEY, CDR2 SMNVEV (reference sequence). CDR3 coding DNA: TGTGCCAGCAGTTCCCCCGGGGGGGGAACTGAAGCTTTCTTT. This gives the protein CASSSPGGGTEAFF.

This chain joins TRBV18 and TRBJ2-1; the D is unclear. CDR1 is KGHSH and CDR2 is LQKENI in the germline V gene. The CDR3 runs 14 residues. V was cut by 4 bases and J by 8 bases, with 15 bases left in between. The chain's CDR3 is CASSLRLNLDEQFF. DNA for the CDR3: TGTGCCAGCTCACTCCGACTTAACTTGGATGAGCAGTTCTTC.

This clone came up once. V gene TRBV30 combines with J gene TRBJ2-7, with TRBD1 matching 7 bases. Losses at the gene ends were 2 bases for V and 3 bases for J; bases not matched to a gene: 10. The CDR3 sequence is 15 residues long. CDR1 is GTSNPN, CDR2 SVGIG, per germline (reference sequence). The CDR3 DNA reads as TGTGCCTGGAGTCTTCAGGGGGTTGGGGGCTACGAGCAGTACTTC. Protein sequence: CAWSLQGVGGYEQYF.

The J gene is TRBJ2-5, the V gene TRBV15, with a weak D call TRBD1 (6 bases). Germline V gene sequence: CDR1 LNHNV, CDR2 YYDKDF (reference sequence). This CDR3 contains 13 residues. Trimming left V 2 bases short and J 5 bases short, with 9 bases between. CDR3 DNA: TGTGCCACCAGCAGACAGGGGACGGAGACCCAGTACTTC. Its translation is CATSRQGTETQYF.